The 31 T cell receptor beta chains given below trace back to one sample, sequenced in a study of cytomegalovirus exposure and HLA in healthy donors. PCR was performed using 60 Vbeta and 13 Jbeta primers. Sequencing was performed with immunoSEQ multiplex PCR; in TCRdb, only in-frame clones are kept and a portion is missing. Seen in this sample are 55,000 to 65,000 clones; the ten most common clones hold approximately 4%. The specimen sequenced was PBMCs. The receptors were sampled from a woman aged 18-29 years in good health and CMV-seronegative.

The rearrangement uses TRBV4-1 and TRBJ2-7; D gene uncertain. The V gene's germline CDR1 is MGHRA and CDR2 YSYEKL. This CDR3 region has 14 residues. V shed 0 bases and J shed 1 base, with 7 bases lying between them. This CDR3 is CASSQEPGSYEQYF. CDR3 nucleotides: TGCGCCAGCAGCCAAGAACCAGGTTCCTACGAGCAGTACTTC.

The chain has TRBV28 and TRBJ1-3; 7 bases agree with TRBD1. Germline loops: CDR1 MDHEN, CDR2 SYDVKM. The CDR3 is made up of 18 amino acids. The trim removed 4 bases at V and 0 bases at J, leaving 12 bases unmatched. CDR3 residues: CASSSWTGSVYSGNTIYF. DNA for the CDR3: TGTGCCAGCAGTTCGTGGACAGGATCCGTTTACTCTGGAAACACCATATATTTT.

This rearrangement joins TRBV18 to TRBJ2-7, with TRBD2 matching over 9 bases. The V gene's germline CDR1 is KGHSH and CDR2 LQKENI. The CDR3 is made up of 15 amino acids. With V trimmed by 3 bases and J by 2 bases, 5 bases remained unmatched. The DNA of the CDR3 is TGTGCCAGCTCACCCGGCCTAGCGGGGACCTACGAGCAGTACTTC. Translated: CASSPGLAGTYEQYF.

The chain uses TRBV7-6 and TRBJ2-7, with 7 bases identical to TRBD2. V lost 1 base, J lost 6 bases, and 12 bases stayed unmatched. The CDR3 totals 16 residues. CDR1 and CDR2 from the germline V gene are SGHVS and FNYEAQ. The CDR3 loop reads CASSLVGGGKAGEQYF. The CDR3 bases are TGTGCCAGCAGCTTAGTTGGCGGGGGAAAAGCAGGCGAGCAGTACTTC.

This rearrangement joins TRBV30 to TRBJ1-2; a possible D gene is TRBD1 (6 bases). CDR1 and CDR2 (germline): GTSNPN, SVGIG (reference sequence). Trimming stripped 1 base from V and 0 bases from J, with 6 bases between. The CDR3 consists of 13 residues. CDR3 amino acids: CAWSGGPNYGYTF. For the CDR3, the DNA is TGTGCCTGGAGTGGGGGGCCTAACTATGGCTACACCTTC.

This rearrangement joins TRBV2 to TRBJ1-2; 8 bases map to TRBD1. The CDR3 sequence is 14 residues long. Germline-derived CDR1 and CDR2 are SNHLY and FYNNEI. V lost 8 bases, J lost 3 bases, and 8 bases stayed unmatched. The CDR3: CASLQGAPDYGYTF. The CDR3 region has the DNA TGTGCCAGCCTGCAGGGGGCGCCCGACTATGGCTACACCTTC.

V usage is TRBV10-3 and J usage is TRBJ2-6, with D tentatively TRBD2 (6 bases). The CDR3 has 20 residues. V lost 5 bases and J lost 3, with 26 bases in between. Germline lookup yields CDR1 ENHRY and CDR2 SYGVKD. This CDR3 is CAISISRREHSAIGANVLTF. The CDR3 coding sequence is TGTGCCATCAGTATTTCCCGGCGGGAACATTCTGCTATTGGGGCCAACGTCCTGACTTTC.

The chain carries TRBV6-1 and TRBJ2-7; maybe TRBD1 (6 bases). The CDR3 is made up of 12 amino acids. Germline V CDR1 and CDR2: MNHNS, SASEGT. The ends were cut back, 5 bases at V and 6 bases at J, with 11 bases in the middle. The CDR3 loop is CASSYDRFEQYF. CDR3 nucleotide sequence: TGTGCCAGCAGTTATGACAGGTTCGAGCAGTACTTC.

V and J are TRBV5-1 and TRBJ1-2; 8 nucleotides align to TRBD1. Germline assignment: CDR1 SGHRS and CDR2 YFSETQ. This CDR3 comprises 14 residues. The V and J ends lost 2 bases and 2 bases, in that order; junction bases with no gene match: 2. The CDR3 DNA sequence: TGCGCCAGCAGCTTCTCAGGGGGCAACTATGGCTACACCTTC. This sequence encodes CASSFSGGNYGYTF.

This chain joins TRBV6-1 and TRBJ1-2; 7 nucleotides match TRBD1. Losses at the gene ends were 0 bases for V and 2 bases for J; bases not matched to a gene: 15. The germline gives CDR1 MNHNS, CDR2 SASEGT. This CDR3 region has 19 residues. The CDR3 DNA follows: TGTGCCAGCAGTGAAGCGATTCGGACAGGCACCTCGAAGAACTATGGCTACACCTTC. Amino acids: CASSEAIRTGTSKNYGYTF.

The chain couples TRBV6-5 to TRBJ1-5; D is unresolved. With 5 bases removed from V and 4 bases from J, the gap between germline ends came to 12 bases. The CDR3 totals 14 residues. Germline V gene sequence: CDR1 MNHEY, CDR2 SVGAGI. This chain's CDR3 is CASSPREANQPQHF. The CDR3 DNA reads as TGTGCCAGCAGTCCCCGGGAGGCGAATCAGCCCCAGCATTTT.

This chain uses TRBV27 with TRBJ1-2; D gene uncertain. Trimming took 3 bases from V and 7 from J, leaving 12 bases between them. The CDR3 is made up of 13 amino acids. The germline V gene encodes CDR1 MNHEY and CDR2 SMNVEV (reference sequence). CDR3 sequence (DNA): TGTGCCAGCAGTTTCGGCCAGGCCGGTGGCTACACCTTC. This codes for CASSFGQAGGYTF.

In regard to this clone: Its ends do not fully match the called genes, so a read error is possible. The chain employs TRBV6-5 and TRBJ1-4; a weak D match, TRBD1 (6 bases). Per germline, CDR1 MNHEY and CDR2 SVGAGI. The CDR3 contains 11 residues. The CDR3 region has the DNA TGTGCCAGCAGACTGATCCGACAGGCCCTTTTT. Translated, it gives CASRLIRQALF.

The V and J genes are TRBV13 and TRBJ2-5; weak D call: TRBD2 (6 bases). Germline CDR1 and CDR2: PRHDT and FYEKMQ (reference sequence). The CDR3 runs 14 residues. The V and J ends lost 5 bases and 2 bases respectively, with 12 bases between them. The CDR3 nucleotides are TGTGCCAGCAGCAGATGGGAGGAGCAAGAGACCCAGTACTTC. Protein product: CASSRWEEQETQYF.

The chain links TRBV30 to TRBJ2-5, with D unresolved. Germline V lookup: CDR1 GTSNPN, CDR2 SVGIG (reference sequence). Trimming removed 0 bases at V and 4 bases at J, with 12 bases between. This CDR3 has 14 amino acids. The CDR3 region has the DNA TGTGCCTGGAGTGTAAGTTCTAGGTTAGAGACCCAGTACTTC. It translates to CAWSVSSRLETQYF.

This chain joins TRBV11-3 and TRBJ2-7; D remains ambiguous. CDR1 and CDR2 from the germline V gene are SGHNT and YENEEA. This CDR3 is built from 11 residues. Trimming cost V 3 bases and J 5 bases, with 5 bases left between them. The CDR3 DNA reads as TGTGCCAGCAGCTTGAGCCACGAGCAGTACTTC. Its translation is CASSLSHEQYF.

The J gene is TRBJ2-3, the V gene TRBV18, with 14 bases matching TRBD2. Germline CDR1 reads KGHSH; CDR2 reads LQKENI. CDR3 length: 16 residues. The V segment lost 3 bases and the J segment 4 bases; nucleotides outside the gene matches: 3. The CDR3 DNA reads as TGTGCCAGCTCACCTGGACTAGCGGGAGGACCAGATACGCAGTATTTT. Its protein product is CASSPGLAGGPDTQYF.

CDR3 sequence: CASSFRSMNTQYF. CDR3 sequence (DNA): TGCGCCAGCAGCTTCCGTAGCATGAATACGCAGTATTTT. The chain carries TRBV5-1 and TRBJ2-3; D gene unclear. The CDR3 extends over 13 amino acids. V gave up 2 bases and J gave up 7 bases, with 11 bases separating them. Germline V CDR1 and CDR2: SGHRS, YFSETQ.

This chain joins TRBV6-5 and TRBJ2-7; D is uncertain. Between the trimmed V and J ends, which lost 6 bases and 12 bases, there was a span of 21 bases. CDR1 is MNHEY, CDR2 SVGAGI, per germline. This CDR3 contains 13 residues. Written as DNA, the CDR3 is TGTGCCAGCAGCCCAAGCACGGTAGTTCACCCGTACTTC. Translating it yields CASSPSTVVHPYF.

V usage is TRBV7-9 and J usage is TRBJ1-6; perhaps TRBD1 as D (6 bases). V gave up 11 bases and J gave up 5 bases, with 16 bases separating them. This CDR3 contains 14 residues. Per germline, CDR1 SEHNR and CDR2 FQNEAQ (reference sequence). The CDR3 nucleotides read TGTGCCGCACAGGGATCCTCAAATAATTCACCCCTCCACTTT. Translated, it gives CAAQGSSNNSPLHF.

This chain joins TRBV29-1 and TRBJ2-4; 7 nucleotides match TRBD2. Germline CDR1 reads SQVTM; CDR2 reads ANQGSEA. V was clipped by 4 bases and J by 6 bases; unmatched bases: 9. This CDR3 spans 14 amino acids. The CDR3 loop reads CSVAKGRGGNIQYF. The CDR3 coding sequence is TGCAGCGTTGCCAAGGGGCGCGGGGGAAACATTCAGTACTTC.

The chain has TRBV7-3 and TRBJ2-1; 9 bases line up with TRBD2. The germline CDR1 and CDR2 sequences are SGHTA and FQGTGA. The V and J ends lost 4 bases and 4 bases, in that order; junction bases with no gene match: 8. This CDR3 has 16 amino acids. The CDR3 sequence: CASSSTSGGFYNEQFF. The CDR3, as DNA: TGTGCCAGCAGCTCGACTAGCGGAGGATTTTACAATGAGCAGTTCTTC. Full variable domain (missing parts from reference TRBV7-3 and TRBJ2-1): GAGVSQTPSNKVTEKGKYVELRCDPISGHTALYWYRQSLGQGPEFLIYFQGTGAADDSGLPNDRFFAVRPEGSVSTLKIQRTERGDSAVYLCASSSTSGGFYNEQFFGPGTRLTVL.

The rearrangement links TRBV6-5 to TRBJ1-2, with D maybe TRBD1 (5 bases). V dropped 0 bases and J dropped 5 bases, with 10 bases sitting between them. Germline loops: CDR1 MNHEY, CDR2 SVGAGI. The CDR3 runs 14 residues. The CDR3 nucleotides are TGTGCCAGCAGTTACTCTGCGGGGCGATATGGCTACACCTTC. This sequence encodes CASSYSAGRYGYTF.

The rearrangement links TRBV5-1 to TRBJ2-6; D is possibly TRBD1 (6 bases). The CDR3 runs to 17 residues. Trimming left V 0 bases short and J 4 bases short, with 14 bases between. Germline loops: CDR1 SGHRS, CDR2 YFSETQ. The CDR3 nucleotides are TGCGCCAGCAGCTTGGTCGCAGCAGGGGCCGGGGCCAACGTCCTGACTTTC. Its translation is CASSLVAAGAGANVLTF.

This chain connects TRBV7-9 to TRBJ2-7, with 8 bases matching TRBD2. The ends lost 5 bases at V and 2 bases at J; junction bases unmatched: 5. From germline, CDR1 is SEHNR and CDR2 FQNEAQ (reference sequence). CDR3 size: 14 residues. CDR3 sequence reads: CASSRPGLAYEQYF. CDR3 coding DNA: TGTGCCAGCAGCAGGCCGGGACTAGCCTACGAGCAGTACTTC. Complete variable domain (other parts from reference TRBV7-9 and TRBJ2-7): DTGVSQNPRHKITKRGQNVTFRCDPISEHNRLYWYRQTLGQGPEFLTYFQNEAQLEKSRLLSDRFSAERPKGSFSTLEIQRTEQGDSAMYLCASSRPGLAYEQYFGPGTRLTVT.

As regards this clone: At one of its ends the junction is not consistent with the germline gene, which may arise from a read error. The chain couples TRBV11-3 to TRBJ2-1; 9 bases agree with TRBD1. This CDR3 comprises 14 residues. The germline V gene encodes CDR1 SGHNT and CDR2 YENEEA. The chain's CDR3 is CASNTGGSDNEQFF. The CDR3 nucleotides read TGTGCCAGTAATACAGGGGGCTCCGACAATGAGCAGTTCTTC.

The chain combines TRBV29-1 with TRBJ2-4, with TRBD1 as a possible D gene (7 bases). Deletions cut 2 bases from V and 0 bases from J, with 14 bases between. Germline loops: CDR1 SQVTM, CDR2 ANQGSEA. The CDR3 is made up of 16 amino acids. CDR3 nucleotide sequence: TGCAGCGTTGAACTGTGGCAGGGGGGAGCCAAAAACATTCAGTACTTC. Translated: CSVELWQGGAKNIQYF.

J is TRBJ1-2 and V is TRBV2; unclear D gene. The CDR3 contains 13 residues. CDR1 is SNHLY, CDR2 FYNNEI, per germline. The V gene lost 5 bases and the J gene lost 1 base, with 8 bases spanning the gap. CDR3 loop: CASSQLSNYGYTF. The CDR3 DNA reads TGTGCCAGCAGTCAACTTAGTAACTATGGCTACACCTTC.

This rearrangement joins TRBV28 to TRBJ2-7; D is perhaps TRBD1 (6 bases). Trimming removed 5 bases from V and 8 bases from J, with 13 bases in between. This CDR3 contains 12 residues. Germline CDR1 MDHEN, CDR2 SYDVKM. CDR3 DNA: TGTGCCAGCAGTCAAGATACAGGGAAGCAGTACTTC. Amino acid sequence: CASSQDTGKQYF.

The gene calls are TRBV5-6 and TRBJ1-3; no clear D. Trimming stripped 0 bases from V and 0 bases from J, with 7 bases between. Germline V gives CDR1 SGHDT, CDR2 YYEEEE. The CDR3 totals 15 residues. CDR3 nucleotide sequence: TGTGCCAGCAGCTTGGACCGTAGCTCTGGAAACACCATATATTTT. As protein: CASSLDRSSGNTIYF. Drawing the rest from reference TRBV5-6 and TRBJ1-3, the complete variable domain is DAGVTQSPTHLIKTRGQQVTLRCSPKSGHDTVSWYQQALGQGPQFIFQYYEEEERQRGNFPDRFSGHQFPNYSSELNVNALLLGDSALYLCASSLDRSSGNTIYFGEGSWLTVV.

This chain joins TRBV2 and TRBJ2-3, with TRBD2 identical over 11 bases. This CDR3 has 16 amino acids. With V trimmed by 7 bases and J by 2 bases, 8 bases remained unmatched. Per germline, CDR1 SNHLY and CDR2 FYNNEI. CDR3 in DNA: TGTGCCAGCACTCGGCCTAGCGGGGGGACCACAGATACGCAGTATTTT. Residues: CASTRPSGGTTDTQYF.